This T cell receptor beta chain is from a study of CD8 T cells in Susac syndrome. FACS enriched CD8+ TEMRA cells, while bulk CD8+ and CD4+ were negatively isolated. Trimming took off 3 bases at V and 2 bases at J, with 10 bases between the two ends. CDR1 and CDR2 (germline): SQVTM, ANQGSEA. The CDR3 covers 13 residues. Random-hexamer reverse transcription was applied to roughly 0.45 to 1 ug RNA. The TCR beta CDR3 was amplified by immunoSEQ multiplex PCR across 54 Vbeta, 13 Jbeta. Via MiXCR, TCRdb re-called the immunoSEQ multiplex PCR reads, giving one row per CDR3 protein. The sample has approximately 180,000 distinct CDR3 sequences, almost 96% seen once; the top ten hold 0.093%.

The sample comprised CD4+ T cells from PBMCs. The source is a human donor with multiple sclerosis. The J gene is TRBJ1-1, the V gene TRBV29-1; no clear D. CDR3 sequence (DNA): TGCAGCGTTGATGGGCAGATCAACACTGAAGCTTTCTTT. Amino acid sequence: CSVDGQINTEAFF. The whole variable domain, filled in from reference TRBV29-1 and TRBJ1-1, reads SAVISQKPSRDICQRGTSLTIQCQVDSQVTMMFWYRQQPGQSLTLIATANQGSEATYESGFVIDKFPISRPNLTFSTLTVSNMSPEDSSIYLCSVDGQINTEAFFGQGTRLTVV.